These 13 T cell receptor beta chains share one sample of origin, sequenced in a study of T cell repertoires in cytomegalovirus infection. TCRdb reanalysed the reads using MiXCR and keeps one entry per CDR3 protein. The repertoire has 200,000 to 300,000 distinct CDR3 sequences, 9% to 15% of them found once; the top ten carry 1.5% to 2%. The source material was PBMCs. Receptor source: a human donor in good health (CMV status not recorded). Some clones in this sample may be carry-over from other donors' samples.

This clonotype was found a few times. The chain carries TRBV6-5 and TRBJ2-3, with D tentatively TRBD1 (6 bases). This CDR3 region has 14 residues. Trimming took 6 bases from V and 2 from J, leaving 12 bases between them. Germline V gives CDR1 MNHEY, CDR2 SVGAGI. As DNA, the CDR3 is TGTGCCAGCAGCCGGGACACCGACACAGATACGCAGTATTTT. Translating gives CASSRDTDTDTQYF.

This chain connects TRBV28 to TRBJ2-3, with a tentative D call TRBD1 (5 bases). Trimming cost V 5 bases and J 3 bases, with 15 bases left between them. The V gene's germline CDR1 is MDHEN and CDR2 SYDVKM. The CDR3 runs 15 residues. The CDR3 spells CASSGVGYRTDTQYF. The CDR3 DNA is TGTGCCAGCAGTGGCGTTGGTTACAGGACAGATACGCAGTATTTT.

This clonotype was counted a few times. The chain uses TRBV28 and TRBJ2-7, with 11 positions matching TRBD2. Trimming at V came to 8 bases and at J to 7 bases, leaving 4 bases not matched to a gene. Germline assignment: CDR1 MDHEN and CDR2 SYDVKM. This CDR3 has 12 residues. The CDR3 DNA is TGTGCCAGCCGACTAGCGGGATGGGAGCAGTACTTC. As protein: CASRLAGWEQYF.

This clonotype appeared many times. CDR3 amino acids: CASSLEGQGDNQPQHF. DNA of the CDR3: TGTGCCAGCAGCTTAGAGGGTCAGGGAGATAATCAGCCCCAGCATTTT. V and J are TRBV7-8 and TRBJ1-5, with a weak D call TRBD1 (5 bases). CDR1 and CDR2 from the germline V gene are SGHVS and FQNEAQ. V gave up 1 base and J gave up 4 bases, with 14 bases separating them. This CDR3 is built from 16 residues.

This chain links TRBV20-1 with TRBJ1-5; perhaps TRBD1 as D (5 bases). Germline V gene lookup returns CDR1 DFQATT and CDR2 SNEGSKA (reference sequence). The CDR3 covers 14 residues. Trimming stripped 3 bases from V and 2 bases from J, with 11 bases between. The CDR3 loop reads CSARSQGGNQPQHF. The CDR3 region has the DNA TGCAGTGCTAGGAGTCAGGGAGGCAATCAGCCCCAGCATTTT.

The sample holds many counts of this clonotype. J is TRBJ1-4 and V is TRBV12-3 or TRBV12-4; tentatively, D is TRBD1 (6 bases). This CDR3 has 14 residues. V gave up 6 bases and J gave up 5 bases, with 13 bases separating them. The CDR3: CASSHGQQNEKLFF. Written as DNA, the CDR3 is TGTGCCAGCAGCCACGGACAGCAGAATGAAAAACTGTTTTTT.

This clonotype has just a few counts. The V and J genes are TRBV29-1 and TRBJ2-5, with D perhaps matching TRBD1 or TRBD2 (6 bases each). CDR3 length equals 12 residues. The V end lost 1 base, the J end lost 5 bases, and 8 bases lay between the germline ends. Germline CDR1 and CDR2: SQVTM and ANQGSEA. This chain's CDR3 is CSVEGGAETQYF. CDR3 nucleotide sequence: TGCAGCGTTGAAGGGGGGGCTGAGACCCAGTACTTC.

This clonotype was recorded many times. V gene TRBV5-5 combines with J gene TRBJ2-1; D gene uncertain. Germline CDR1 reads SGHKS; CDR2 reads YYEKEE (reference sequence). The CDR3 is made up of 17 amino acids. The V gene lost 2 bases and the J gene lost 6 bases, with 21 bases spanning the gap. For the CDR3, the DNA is TGTGCCAGCAGCTTCAAGGCAGGTGGGCTCTCGGCCAATGAGCAGTTCTTC. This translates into CASSFKAGGLSANEQFF.

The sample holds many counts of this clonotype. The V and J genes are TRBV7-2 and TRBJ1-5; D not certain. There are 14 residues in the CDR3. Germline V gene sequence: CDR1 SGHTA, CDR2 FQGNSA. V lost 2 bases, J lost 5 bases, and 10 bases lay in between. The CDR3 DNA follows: TGTGCCAGCAGCTTATCCCCGGTCGATCAGCCCCAGCATTTT. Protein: CASSLSPVDQPQHF.

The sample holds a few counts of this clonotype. The CDR3 nucleotides are TGCAGTGCTAGAGATCTTATGGGGAACACTGAAGCTTTCTTT. Its protein is CSARDLMGNTEAFF. This chain uses TRBV20-1 with TRBJ1-1; no definite D call. V gave up 0 bases and J gave up 1 base, with 9 bases separating them. The CDR3 sequence is 14 residues long. The germline CDR1 and CDR2 sequences are DFQATT and SNEGSKA (reference sequence).

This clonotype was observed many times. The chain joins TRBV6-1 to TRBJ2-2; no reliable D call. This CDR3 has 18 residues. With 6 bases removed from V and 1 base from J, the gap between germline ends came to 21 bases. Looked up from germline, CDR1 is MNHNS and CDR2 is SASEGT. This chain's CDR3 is CASRSGPFPTGNTGELFF. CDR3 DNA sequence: TGTGCCAGCAGAAGTGGTCCCTTTCCGACGGGGAACACCGGGGAGCTGTTTTTT.

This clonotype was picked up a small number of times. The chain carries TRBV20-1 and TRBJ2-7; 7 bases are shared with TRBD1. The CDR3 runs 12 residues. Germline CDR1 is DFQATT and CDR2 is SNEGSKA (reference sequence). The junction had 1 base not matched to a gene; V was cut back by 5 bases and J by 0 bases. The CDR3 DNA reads TGCAGTGCTTGGGACAGCTCCTACGAGCAGTACTTC. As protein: CSAWDSSYEQYF.

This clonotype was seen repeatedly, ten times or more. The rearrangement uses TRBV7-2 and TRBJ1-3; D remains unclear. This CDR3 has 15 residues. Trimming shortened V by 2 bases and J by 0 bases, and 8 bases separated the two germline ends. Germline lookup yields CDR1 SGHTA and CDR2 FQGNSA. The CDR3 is CASSLTRASGNTIYF. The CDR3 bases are TGTGCCAGCAGCTTAACGAGAGCCTCTGGAAACACCATATATTTT. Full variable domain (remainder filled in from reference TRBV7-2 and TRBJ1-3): GAGVSQSPSNKVTEKGKDVELRCDPISGHTALYWYRQSLGQGLEFLIYFQGNSAPDKSGLPSDRFSAERTGGSVSTLTIQRTQQEDSAVYLCASSLTRASGNTIYFGEGSWLTVV.